This TCR beta chain was documented in a study of cytomegalovirus exposure and HLA in healthy donors (TCRdb year 2017). For context, the study as a whole: An earlier analysis of 550 to 700 of the donors reported 250 to 300 Gb of sequence data and 117 million unique TCR beta sequences from roughly 180 million T cells. The study aimed to test whether cataloging public T cell receptors could reveal signatures of past pathogen exposure. The study combined high-throughput TCR immunosequencing, statistical association of individual TCRs with disease status, and machine learning to predict cytomegalovirus infection status. Donor age, sex, ethnicity and CMV serostatus were collected together with the repertoire data. A later analysis re-analyzed previously published TCR beta repertoires from 666 donors and added high-resolution HLA genotyping to study TCR occurrence patterns. Roughly 5 DR-DQ haplotypes were handled as single units for association and clustering, since linkage in the cohort was strong. A separate validation cohort of over 95 different subjects was used in addition to the approximately 700-subject first cohort. Genome-wide SNP genotypes for about 55% of the roughly 670 donors were used in a later genetic analysis, which treated that subset as a discovery cohort. Typing coverage varied by locus: roughly 629-640 donors for A, B, C, DRB1 and DQB1; approximately 500 for DQA1; about 570 for DPA1; approximately 470 for DPB1. The later analysis used no new phenotypic data to find candidate immune exposures, relying instead on TCR beta sequences and their occurrence across donors. HLA typing included class I and class II loci at four-digit resolution. Of the 398 genotyped donors, approximately 83% fell in the genetic ancestry cluster associated with self-reported Caucasian donors. An early release that covered 640 HLA-typed donors contained around 300 gigabases of sequencing data and about 93 million unique TCR sequences. An earlier analysis of roughly 600 of the donors used high-throughput TCR beta sequencing to judge whether each TCR beta V gene segment behaved as functional or pseudogenic. All discovery cohort repertoires had been generated using a single sequencing platform. Across approximately 420 genotyped donors of the cohort, an average of roughly 200,000 unique TCR beta nucleotide sequences per donor were sequenced, and 15% to 20% of those sequences were non-productive. The study used immunosequencing to profile the T cell repertoires of approximately 650 subjects and linked those repertoires to cytomegalovirus serostatus. The study at large found these results: CMV serostatus was the only immune exposure information available for the cohort. While some public TCRs were present in many individuals, most TCR sequences turned up only very rarely across donors. A later genetic analysis associated a missense DCLRE1C variant with V-gene and J-gene trimming of TCR beta chains, and an independent cohort replicated the association. Specific HLA alleles were associated with around 18,000 TCR beta sequences at a false discovery rate of 0.05 in a later analysis. A later analysis found that TCR association rates varied across HLA loci, with DRB1 alleles showing the most associated TCRs and HLA-C alleles the fewest. When HLA alleles, especially DR and DQ, strongly co-occurred, attributing TCR associations to individual alleles was difficult. According to a later genetic analysis, donors in an Asian-associated ancestry cluster had fewer N-insertions in productive TCRs than the approximately 650-donor mean. Broadly in line with IMGT annotations, most TCR beta V segments showed up in productive rearrangements about 87% or about 30% of the time in an earlier analysis of a few hundred of the donors. Only TCR beta chains were sequenced in this cohort, and the absence of alpha or paired-chain data limited detectable features. Linkage disequilibrium might explain the correlated functional status among segregating V segments, but an unknown experimental factor could not be ruled out. Because the 87-base-pair reads could not distinguish some IMGT-functional V segments, including TRBV6-2 and TRBV6-3, those segments were excluded. Because counts were too low, about 15 rarely observed V segments, including chromosome 9 orphons, were left out of the earlier analysis of approximately 580 of the donors. According to a later analysis, parvovirus B19, influenza, CMV and Epstein-Barr virus appeared linked to several top co-occurrence clusters. In vitro tests confirmed that three of the cytomegalovirus-associated TCR beta chains recognize cytomegalovirus antigens. In both the original and validation cohorts, the classifier was reported to diagnose cytomegalovirus status with high specificity and sensitivity. Compared with equally common non-associated chains, HLA-associated TCR beta chains in a later analysis were more clonally expanded and had lower generation probabilities. Sequencing depth was assumed to be roughly uniform across donors in the presence/absence analyses, though that assumption may not hold. A cluster of highly shared sequence variants was judged likely to represent a technical artifact of the sequencing pipeline. A later analysis found that most CMV-associated TCR beta chains appeared HLA-restricted, with HLA associations seemingly driven largely by CMV exposure. A further reported finding was that TCR beta sequences accurately predicted the HLA-A and HLA-B alleles for most subjects in the first cohort. The study gave a list of under 200 TCR beta chains associated with cytomegalovirus. Because HLA typing was missing for some donors at each locus, association tests included only the typed subset. It was suggested by the authors that the approach could potentially be generalized to other disease states and immunological phenotypes.

CDR1 and CDR2, per the germline V gene, are SQVTM and ANQGSEA. The germline V and J ends show losses of 4 bases and 6 bases respectively, and no gene match explains 21 bases of the junction. From cysteine to phenylalanine, the CDR3 is 19 amino acids long. Just CDR3 DNA is preserved here, 57 bases in frame from base 1. Concerning this clone: The antigen it binds to is not known. Within one base of it there is no much larger clone, and no base qualities were kept.

The cohort was made up of several hundred healthy bone marrow donors. All cohort members were sampled while nominally healthy, although unrecorded immune exposures were likely present. The donor tested CMV seronegative and was one of the 352 seronegative cohort members. A peripheral blood sample was collected from each donor, and TCR beta sequencing was performed on peripheral blood mononuclear cells. The Qiagen DNeasy Blood Extraction Kit was used to extract genomic DNA from the blood cell samples. Library method: the immunoSEQ multiplex PCR assay. For the multiplex PCR, a mixture combining 60 forward primers for TCR Vbeta segments and 13 reverse primers for TCR Jbeta segments was used. The CDR3 region of rearranged TCR beta genes was amplified from genomic DNA by a multiplex PCR assay. The Illumina HiSeq System was used to sequence the amplified TCR beta libraries as 87-base-pair reads. The authors processed their data as follows. Across the 670 or so repertoires, a later analysis counted 80 million or so unique TCR beta chains, around 11 million of which were shared by at least two donors. To remove PCR and sequencing errors, raw reads were error-corrected and collapsed into unique sequences using a nearest-neighbor algorithm that merged closely related sequences. Alignment of CDR3 sequences to IMGT reference sequences was used to assign V, D and J gene segments. Each retained sequence needed at least a six-nucleotide match to both a V gene segment and a J gene segment. A rearrangement counted as productive if the CDR3 had no stop codons and remained in frame with V and J, and every other rearrangement counted as non-productive. Following IMGT convention, CDR3 was defined as the stretch from the second conserved V-encoded cysteine up to the conserved J-encoded phenylalanine. Sequences without an unambiguous match to a single V gene segment were excluded from the earlier analysis of 500 to 700 of the donors. In an earlier analysis of approximately 550 of the donors, V segments were called functional above 56.7% productive rearrangements and were called segregating when the between-donor standard deviation exceeded 5%. A statistical classification framework was built to diagnose cytomegalovirus status from the catalog of TCR beta chain sequences. In a later analysis, TCR nucleotide sequences were compared against IMGT/GENE-DB human TR gene sequences so that V and J genes could be assigned. The TCRdist pipeline was used in a later analysis to assign CDR3 sequences and most-parsimonious VDJ recombination scenarios. A later analysis defined each TCR beta chain by its CDR3 amino acid sequence plus V-gene family, and excluded reads lacking a unique V-gene family. As a way to deal with suspected cross-contamination and a sequencing artifact, a later analysis dropped roughly 600 nucleotide sequences that were highly shared and had low generation probability. A later analysis calculated a clonal expansion index for each public chain from normalized within-repertoire ranks of inferred template counts. Generation probabilities in a later analysis came from a VDJ recombination model fitted to out-of-frame rearrangements, and those results were checked against IGoR. Hypergeometric tests were used in a later analysis to score TCR-TCR, TCR-HLA and TCR-CMV co-occurrence, with a repertoire-size bias correction applied to the TCR pairs. A later analysis estimated false discovery rates by permuting HLA or CMV assignments 20 times. In a later analysis, co-occurring TCRs were grouped using DBSCAN, and TCRdist sequence similarity was added for clustering within HLA-allele-positive subsets. For co-occurrence clustering, repertoires with fewer than 30,000 or more than 120,000 public chains were excluded, along with roughly five repertoires with anomalous nucleotide sharing. This immuneACCESS table, as held by TCRdb, lists in-frame sequences with V and J called but not all clones. Of the missing ones, under half trace to an unresolved V gene in checked studies; the others have no known cause. D and trimming were read from the DNA, whereas the V and J calls and clone size are those reported in that table. The sample profile shows some 150,000 clones; just under 80% of them were found once. Of the sample, roughly 2.2% is held by the ten largest clones.

The TCR sequence derives from a man aged 25-45 years in good health and CMV-seronegative. The chain couples TRBV29-1 to TRBJ1-2; a stretch of 12 junction bases matches TRBD1. The source material was PBMCs. In nucleotide form, the sequence is TGCAGCGTTGCGGGACAGGGGGCACTCGGTGGGGTTTGGTTGAATGGCTACACCTTC. Translated, this gives CSVAGQGALGGVWLNGYTF.